This T cell receptor (beta chain) was identified in a study of cytomegalovirus exposure and HLA in healthy donors (dated by TCRdb to the late 2010s). Turning to the overall study: According to an earlier analysis of 587 of the donors, 200 million or so T cells yielded some 120 million unique TCR beta sequences and about 300 Gb of sequence data. HLA typing covered class I and class II loci at four-digit resolution. Roughly 5 DR-DQ haplotypes were handled as single units for association and clustering, since linkage in the cohort was strong. Along with the roughly 670-subject first cohort, a separate validation cohort of over 90 different subjects was used. The number of donors typed differed by locus, with about 629-630 for A, B, C, DRB1 and DQB1, more than 500 for DQA1, 606 for DPA1, and 450 to 480 for DPB1. On average, roughly 240,000 unique TCR beta nucleotide sequences were sequenced per donor among 398 genotyped donors of the cohort, with around 19% of those sequences being non-productive. High-throughput TCR immunosequencing, statistical association of individual TCRs with disease status, and machine learning were combined to predict cytomegalovirus infection status. The later analysis used no new phenotypic data to find candidate immune exposures, relying instead on TCR beta sequences and their occurrence across donors. The study was designed to test whether signatures of past pathogen exposure could be identified by cataloging public T cell receptors. Donor age, sex, ethnicity and CMV serostatus were compiled alongside the repertoire data. The study profiled the T cell repertoires of 550 to 700 subjects by immunosequencing and related them to cytomegalovirus serostatus. To decide whether each TCR beta V gene segment behaved as functional or pseudogenic, an earlier analysis of some 600 of the donors relied on high-throughput TCR beta sequencing. Among the roughly 410 genotyped donors, approximately 81% belonged to the genetic ancestry cluster associated with self-reported Caucasian donors. An early release covering roughly 600 HLA-typed donors comprised about 310 gigabases of sequencing data and about 90 million unique TCR sequences. A later analysis re-analyzed previously published TCR beta repertoires from 666 donors and added high-resolution HLA genotyping to study TCR occurrence patterns. A later genetic analysis took genome-wide SNP genotypes for 398 of the 666 donors and used that subset as a discovery cohort. Every repertoire in the discovery cohort had been generated on one and the same sequencing platform. General conclusions and limits of the study: At a false discovery rate of 0.05, a later analysis linked roughly 17,000 TCR beta sequences to specific HLA alleles. A later analysis found that most CMV-associated TCR beta chains appeared HLA-restricted, with HLA associations seemingly driven largely by CMV exposure. The only immune exposure information available for the cohort was CMV serostatus. A cluster of highly shared sequence variants was judged likely to be a technical artifact of the sequencing pipeline. In a later genetic analysis, a missense DCLRE1C variant was associated with V-gene and J-gene trimming of TCR beta chains, and the association was replicated in an independent cohort. When HLA alleles, especially DR and DQ, strongly co-occurred, attributing TCR associations to individual alleles was difficult. In a later analysis, the rate of TCR association differed among HLA loci, with DRB1 alleles having the most associated TCRs and HLA-C alleles having the fewest. Across donors, most TCR sequences were observed very rarely, whereas some public TCRs were present in many individuals. Because counts were too low, some 17 rarely observed V segments, including chromosome 9 orphons, were left out of the earlier analysis of 587 of the donors. Roughly uniform sequencing depth across donors was assumed in presence/absence analyses, although this assumption may not hold. According to a later genetic analysis, donors in an Asian-associated ancestry cluster had fewer N-insertions in productive TCRs than the approximately 690-donor mean. Correlated functional status among segregating V segments might be attributable to linkage disequilibrium, but an unknown experimental factor could not be ruled out. According to the authors, the approach could potentially be generalized to other disease states and immunological phenotypes. In vitro tests confirmed that three of the cytomegalovirus-associated TCR beta chains recognize cytomegalovirus antigens. A total of about 150 TCR beta chains were listed by the study as associated with cytomegalovirus. A further reported finding was that TCR beta sequences accurately predicted the HLA-A and HLA-B alleles for most subjects in the first cohort. Compared with equally common non-associated chains, HLA-associated TCR beta chains in a later analysis were more clonally expanded and had lower generation probabilities. The classifier was reported to diagnose cytomegalovirus status with high specificity and sensitivity in both the original and validation cohorts. An earlier analysis of roughly 570 of the donors showed that most TCR beta V segments appeared in productive rearrangements either about 87% or about 30% of the time, which broadly matched IMGT annotations. Because some donors lacked HLA typing at each locus, the association tests relied only on the typed subset. A later analysis reported that several top co-occurrence clusters appeared linked to parvovirus B19, influenza, CMV and Epstein-Barr virus. The cohort was sequenced for TCR beta chains only, and without alpha or paired-chain data the features that could be detected were limited.

The library came from the immunoSEQ multiplex PCR assay. The multiplex PCR relied on a mix of 60 forward primers for TCR Vbeta segments and 13 reverse primers for TCR Jbeta segments. The CDR3 region of rearranged TCR beta genes was amplified from genomic DNA by a multiplex PCR assay. The Illumina HiSeq System was used to sequence the amplified TCR beta libraries as 87-base-pair reads. As for how the authors treated the data: Across the 600 to 700 repertoires, a later analysis counted tens of millions of unique TCR beta chains, approximately 10 million of which were shared by at least two donors. To remove PCR and sequencing errors, raw reads were error-corrected and collapsed into unique sequences using a nearest-neighbor algorithm that merged closely related sequences. Alignment of CDR3 sequences to IMGT reference sequences was used to assign V, D and J gene segments. For a sequence to be retained, a match of at least six nucleotides was required to both a V gene segment and a J gene segment. A rearrangement counted as productive if the CDR3 had no stop codons and remained in frame with V and J, and every other rearrangement counted as non-productive. Following IMGT convention, CDR3 was defined as the stretch from the second conserved V-encoded cysteine to the conserved J-encoded phenylalanine. The earlier analysis of some 600 of the donors excluded sequences that lacked an unambiguous match to a single V gene segment. An earlier analysis of fewer than 750 of the donors called V segments functional above 56.7% productive rearrangements and segregating when the between-donor standard deviation exceeded 5%. A statistical classification framework was developed to diagnose cytomegalovirus status using the catalog of TCR beta chain sequences. In a later analysis, TCR nucleotide sequences were compared against IMGT/GENE-DB human TR gene sequences so that V and J genes could be assigned. A later analysis assigned CDR3 sequences and most-parsimonious VDJ recombination scenarios with the TCRdist pipeline. A later analysis defined each TCR beta chain by its CDR3 amino acid sequence plus V-gene family, and excluded reads lacking a unique V-gene family. To address suspected cross-contamination and a sequencing artifact, a later analysis removed roughly 580 highly shared, low-generation-probability nucleotide sequences. In a later analysis, a clonal expansion index was calculated for each public chain from normalized within-repertoire ranks of inferred template counts. In a later analysis, generation probabilities were computed with a VDJ recombination model fitted to out-of-frame rearrangements, and the resulting probabilities were checked against IGoR. Hypergeometric tests were used in a later analysis to score TCR-TCR, TCR-HLA and TCR-CMV co-occurrence, with a repertoire-size bias correction applied to the TCR pairs. False discovery rates were estimated in a later analysis by permuting HLA or CMV assignments 20 times. In a later analysis, co-occurring TCRs were grouped using DBSCAN, with TCRdist sequence similarity added in when clustering inside HLA-allele-positive subsets. Co-occurrence clustering excluded repertoires with fewer than 30,000 or more than 120,000 public chains, plus five with anomalous nucleotide sharing. The table comes from immuneACCESS by way of TCRdb, which keeps in-frame sequences with V and J called. Part of the clones is missing from these tables; in studies checked, under half for an unresolved V gene and the rest for unknown reasons. For V, J and clone size, that table is used; D and trimming come from the DNA. This sample comprises approximately 220,000 clones, less than 85% of them detected only once. The top ten clones comprise 0.63% of the sample.

Comment on this clone: Its cognate antigen has yet to be identified. One junction end disagrees with the germline gene, perhaps due to a read error.

The cohort comprised fewer than 700 healthy bone marrow donors. At the time of sampling, all cohort members were nominally healthy, though unrecorded immune exposures were likely present. The donor was CMV seronegative and belonged to the group of 320 or so seronegative cohort members. Each donor provided a peripheral blood sample, and peripheral blood mononuclear cells were used for TCR beta sequencing. Genomic DNA was extracted from the blood cell samples with the Qiagen DNeasy Blood Extraction Kit. Sequenced input: PBMCs. This receptor was obtained from a man between 18 and 35 years old in good health and CMV-seronegative.

This receptor carries the CDR3 CSSSLPTANYGYTF. The DNA sequence is as follows: TGTTCCAGCAGCTTACCTACAGCTAACTATGGCTACACCTTC. The chain couples TRBV7-9 to TRBJ1-2, with the D gene too uncertain to name. Per the germline V gene (reference sequence), SEHNR is the CDR1 and FQNEAQ is the CDR2. From cysteine to phenylalanine, the CDR3 is 14 amino acids long. The CDR3 DNA has 42 bases and is translated from base 1.